This section outlines one T cell receptor beta chain sequence together with its context. The antigen is unknown. The CDR3 is made up of 13 amino acids. Germline loops: CDR1 MDHEN, CDR2 SYDVKM. Trimming cost V 6 bases and J 12 bases, with 20 bases left between them. In the PCR, 60 Vbeta and 13 Jbeta primers were used. Data came from immunoSEQ multiplex PCR; TCRdb stores just in-frame clones and leaves some out. The sample shows 130,000 or so clones, more than 60% of them seen only once. The source of the sample is a study of cytomegalovirus exposure and HLA in healthy donors. Study-level information: Within an early data release were about 90 million unique TCRs drawn from HLA-typed donors. Notes on the study in general: Presence/absence analyses assumed roughly uniform sequencing depth across donors.

The sample taken for sequencing was PBMCs. The sequence came from a woman aged 40 to 49 in good health and CMV-seropositive. The chain recombines TRBV28 with TRBJ1-2; D is unclear. CDR3 residues: CASRPGSRRVNTF. As DNA, the CDR3 is TGTGCCAGCAGGCCCGGGTCCCGACGGGTGAACACCTTC.